The rows below give T cell receptor beta chains drawn from one sample of a study of radiotherapy plus CTLA-4 blockade in lung cancer. Some clones are missing from TCRdb's copy, which holds only in-frame ones; the method was immunoSEQ multiplex PCR. The table records around 44,000 clones, roughly four fifths of them present only once. Source: peripheral blood, taken from a patient treated with radiotherapy plus ipilimumab. The receptor set was obtained from a human donor with non-small cell lung cancer whose response to radiotherapy plus ipilimumab could not be evaluated. CDR3s include the opening cysteine and the closing phenylalanine or tryptophan. Rows give clone size only sometimes, using once, few, many, or a class for an expanded clone.

J gene	clone size	V gene	CDR3 protein
TRBJ2-5	.	TRBV6-6	CASSYSTAGGQETQYF
TRBJ1-2	few	TRBV13	CASRHKGQLGYGYTF
TRBJ1-2	.	TRBV6-5	CASSYLGGEGYGYTF
TRBJ1-6	.	TRBV5-8	CASNSGYSYNSPLHF
TRBJ2-5	.	TRBV5-1	CASSPPVGTGLETQYF
TRBJ2-7	once	TRBV11-2	CASSLGPGGPYEQYF
TRBJ1-3	.	TRBV28	CASLRSPSGNTIYF
TRBJ2-1	.	TRBV11-3	CASSLQGRQFF
TRBJ1-1	.	TRBV7-2	CASNFRGGTEAFF
TRBJ2-2	.	TRBV5-4	CASRGVGRGNTGELFF
TRBJ2-2	few	TRBV23-1	CASTRWFAGREGRVSTGELFF
TRBJ2-1	few	TRBV6-5	CASSYGLAGYNEQFF
TRBJ2-7	.	TRBV6-1	CASTLLPGQGYEQYF
TRBJ1-2	.	TRBV13	CASSLRRRGGPRNYGYTF
TRBJ2-1	.	TRBV29-1	CSVEDLVLAGGEDEQFF
TRBJ2-7	few	TRBV28	CASSYPGFAGDEQYF
TRBJ1-3	.	TRBV11-1	CASSSPGAGNTIYF
TRBJ2-7	few	TRBV7-6	CASSPEGGGYEQYF
TRBJ2-1	.	TRBV5-4	CASSLDPSSYNEQFF
TRBJ1-1	.	TRBV7-2	CASVRDGAGDTEAFF
TRBJ2-1	.	TRBV27	CASSSLTATLKSSYNEQFF
TRBJ1-5	.	TRBV7-2	CASSSRQGNQPQHF